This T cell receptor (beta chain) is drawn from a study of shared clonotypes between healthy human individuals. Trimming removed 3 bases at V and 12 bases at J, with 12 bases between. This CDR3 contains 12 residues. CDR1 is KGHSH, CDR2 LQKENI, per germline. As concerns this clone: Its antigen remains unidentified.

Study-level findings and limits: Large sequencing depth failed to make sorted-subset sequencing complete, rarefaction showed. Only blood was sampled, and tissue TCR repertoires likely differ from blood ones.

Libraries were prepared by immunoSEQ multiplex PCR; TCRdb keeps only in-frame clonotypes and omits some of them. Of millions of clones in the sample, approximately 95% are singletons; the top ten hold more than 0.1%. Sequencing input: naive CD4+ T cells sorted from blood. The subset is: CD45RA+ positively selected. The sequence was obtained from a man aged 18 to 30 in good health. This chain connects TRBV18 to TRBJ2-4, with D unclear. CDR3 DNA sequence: TGTGCCAGCTCACCCGGTTTTGGCGGTCAGTACTTC. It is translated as CASSPGFGGQYF. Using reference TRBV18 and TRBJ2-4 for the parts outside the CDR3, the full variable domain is NAGVMQNPRHLVRRRGQEARLRCSPMKGHSHVYWYRQLPEEGLKFMVYLQKENIIDESGMPKERFSAEFPKEGPSILRIQQVVRGDSAAYFCASSPGFGGQYFGAGTRLSVL.